The present TCR beta chain was sequenced within a study of Ad26.COV2.S vaccination and SARS-CoV-2 variants. General study findings and limits: After vaccination, substantial breadth of spike-specific CD8+ and CD4+ responses was reported.

Trimming took 3 bases from V and 3 from J; bases not matched to a gene: 2. The CDR3 consists of 13 residues. The germline V gene has CDR1 SGHRS and CDR2 YFSETQ. Measured with immunoSEQ multiplex PCR; TCRdb has only the in-frame clones, and not every one. The sample contains about 180,000 clones, around 88% of which appear only once. Note on this clone: Its antigen is unidentified.

This TCR was recovered from a human donor who had recovered from COVID-19. The chain is built from TRBV5-1 and TRBJ2-7, with 8 bases fitting TRBD1. Here the sequenced sample was peripheral blood, taken after recovery from COVID-19. Here the CDR3 DNA reads TGCGCCAGCAGCTGGGGACAGGACTACGAGCAGTACTTC. Translation gives CASSWGQDYEQYF.